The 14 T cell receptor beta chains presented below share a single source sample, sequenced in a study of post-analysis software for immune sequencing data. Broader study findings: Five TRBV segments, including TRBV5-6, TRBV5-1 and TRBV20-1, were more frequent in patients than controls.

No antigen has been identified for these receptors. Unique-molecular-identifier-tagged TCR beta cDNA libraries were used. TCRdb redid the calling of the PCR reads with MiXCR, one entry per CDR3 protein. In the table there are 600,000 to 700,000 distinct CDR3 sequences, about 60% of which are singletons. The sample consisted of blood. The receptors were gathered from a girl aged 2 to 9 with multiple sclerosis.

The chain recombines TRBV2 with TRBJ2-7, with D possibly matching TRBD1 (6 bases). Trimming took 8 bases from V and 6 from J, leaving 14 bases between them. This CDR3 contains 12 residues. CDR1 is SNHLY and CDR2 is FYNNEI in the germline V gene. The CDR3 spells CASGWTVSEQYF. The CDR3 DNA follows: TGTGCCAGCGGATGGACAGTATCCGAGCAGTACTTC.

This chain's CDR3 is CASSLLTGNYGYTF. The CDR3 DNA reads TGTGCCAGCAGCTTGCTGACGGGAAACTATGGCTACACCTTC. The chain employs TRBV5-5 and TRBJ1-2; D is undetermined. Germline V gene sequence: CDR1 SGHKS, CDR2 YYEKEE (reference sequence). V shed 1 base and J shed 2 bases, with 9 bases lying between them. The CDR3 length is 14 residues.

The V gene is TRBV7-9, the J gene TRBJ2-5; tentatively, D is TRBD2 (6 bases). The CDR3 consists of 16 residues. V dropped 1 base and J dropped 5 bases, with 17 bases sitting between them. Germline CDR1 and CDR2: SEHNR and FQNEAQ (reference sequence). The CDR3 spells CASSLVGVLSGETQYF. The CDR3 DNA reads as TGTGCCAGCAGCTTAGTAGGAGTCTTAAGCGGGGAGACCCAGTACTTC.

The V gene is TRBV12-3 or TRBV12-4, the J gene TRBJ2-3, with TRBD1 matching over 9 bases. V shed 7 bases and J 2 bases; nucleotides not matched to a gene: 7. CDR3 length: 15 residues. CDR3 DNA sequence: TGTGCCAGCACCGAGGACAGGGGATACACAGATACGCAGTATTTT. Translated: CASTEDRGYTDTQYF.

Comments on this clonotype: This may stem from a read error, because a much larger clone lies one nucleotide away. The CDR3 DNA sequence: TGCGCCAGCAATGGCGCCGGAGGGCAGTACTTC. Protein sequence: CASNGAGGQYF. The V and J genes are TRBV5-1 and TRBJ2-5; possible D gene TRBD2, 6 bases. The CDR3 contains 11 residues. The ends were cut back, 6 bases at V and 11 bases at J, with 14 bases in the middle. Germline lookup yields CDR1 SGHRS and CDR2 YFSETQ.

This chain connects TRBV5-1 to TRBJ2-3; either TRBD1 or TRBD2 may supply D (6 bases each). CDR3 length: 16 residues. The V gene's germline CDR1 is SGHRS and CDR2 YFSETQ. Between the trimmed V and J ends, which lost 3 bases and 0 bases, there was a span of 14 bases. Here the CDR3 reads CASSSPRDTSTDTQYF. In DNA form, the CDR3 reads TGCGCCAGCAGCTCGCCGCGGGACACAAGCACAGATACGCAGTATTTT.

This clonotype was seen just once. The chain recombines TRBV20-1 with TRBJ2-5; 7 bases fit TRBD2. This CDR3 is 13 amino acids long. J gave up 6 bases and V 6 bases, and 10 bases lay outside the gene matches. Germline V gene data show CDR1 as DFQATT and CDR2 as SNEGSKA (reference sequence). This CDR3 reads CSARGRGVKTQYF. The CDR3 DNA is TGCAGTGCCCGCGGACGGGGGGTAAAGACCCAGTACTTC.

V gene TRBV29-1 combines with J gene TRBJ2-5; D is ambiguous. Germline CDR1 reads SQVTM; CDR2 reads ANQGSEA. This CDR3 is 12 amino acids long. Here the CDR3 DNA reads TGCAGTGCTATATTTCCCCAAGAGACCCAGTACTTC. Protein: CSAIFPQETQYF.

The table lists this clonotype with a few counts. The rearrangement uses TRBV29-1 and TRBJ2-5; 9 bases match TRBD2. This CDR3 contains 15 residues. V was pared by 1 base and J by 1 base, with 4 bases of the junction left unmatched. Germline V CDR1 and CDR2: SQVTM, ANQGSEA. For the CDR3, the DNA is TGCAGCGTTGAAGGTCCAGCGGGAGGCCAAGAGACCCAGTACTTC. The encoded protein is CSVEGPAGGQETQYF.

The CDR3 DNA is TGTGCCAGCAGCCAAGCGCCCGGGACTAGCGGGGGTAAACTAGCCAAAAACATTCAGTACTTC. It yields the protein CASSQAPGTSGGKLAKNIQYF. The chain carries TRBV4-2 and TRBJ2-4; TRBD2 matches 14 bases. Germline values: CDR1 LGHNA, CDR2 YNFKEQ. CDR3 length: 21 amino acids. With V trimmed by 1 base and J by 0 bases, 11 bases remained unmatched.

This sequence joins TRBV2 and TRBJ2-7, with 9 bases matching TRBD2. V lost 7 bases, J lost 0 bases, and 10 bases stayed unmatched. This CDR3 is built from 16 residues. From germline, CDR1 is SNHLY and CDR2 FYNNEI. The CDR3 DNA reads TGTGCCAGCACCCCAGGGCTAGCGGGGAACTCCTACGAGCAGTACTTC. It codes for CASTPGLAGNSYEQYF.

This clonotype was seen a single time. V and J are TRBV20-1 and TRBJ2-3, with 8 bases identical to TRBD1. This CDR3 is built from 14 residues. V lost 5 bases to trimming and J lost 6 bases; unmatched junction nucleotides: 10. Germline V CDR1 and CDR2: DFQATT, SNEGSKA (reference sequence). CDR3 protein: CSAPPGGPYDTQYF. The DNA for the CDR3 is TGCAGTGCTCCTCCAGGGGGCCCCTACGATACGCAGTATTTT.

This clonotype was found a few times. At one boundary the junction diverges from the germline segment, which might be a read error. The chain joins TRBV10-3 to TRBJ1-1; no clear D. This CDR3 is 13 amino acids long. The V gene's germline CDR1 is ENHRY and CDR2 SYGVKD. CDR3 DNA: TGTGCTATCAGAGGCAGCCCGAACACTGAAGCTTTCTTT. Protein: CAIRGSPNTEAFF.

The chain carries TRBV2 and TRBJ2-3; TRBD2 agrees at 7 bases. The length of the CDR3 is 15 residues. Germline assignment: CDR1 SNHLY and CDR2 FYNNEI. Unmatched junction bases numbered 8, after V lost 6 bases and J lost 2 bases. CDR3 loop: CASSEGRVITDTQYF. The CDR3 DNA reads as TGTGCCAGCAGCGAGGGGAGGGTGATCACAGATACGCAGTATTTT.